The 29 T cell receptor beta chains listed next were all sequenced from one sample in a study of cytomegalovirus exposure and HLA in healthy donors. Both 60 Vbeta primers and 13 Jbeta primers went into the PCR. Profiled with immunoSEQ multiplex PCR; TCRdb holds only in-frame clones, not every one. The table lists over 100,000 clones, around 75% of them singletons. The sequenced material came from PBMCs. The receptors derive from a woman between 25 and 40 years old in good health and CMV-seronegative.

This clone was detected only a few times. The CDR3 DNA is TGCGCCAGCAGCTTGGCCCCGGGACAGGACAAGGAGACCCAGTACTTC. Translating it yields CASSLAPGQDKETQYF. V is TRBV5-1 and J is TRBJ2-5; 8 nucleotides align to TRBD1. The germline CDR1 and CDR2 sequences are SGHRS and YFSETQ. Losses at the gene ends were 0 bases for V and 5 bases for J; bases not matched to a gene: 9. There are 16 residues in the CDR3.

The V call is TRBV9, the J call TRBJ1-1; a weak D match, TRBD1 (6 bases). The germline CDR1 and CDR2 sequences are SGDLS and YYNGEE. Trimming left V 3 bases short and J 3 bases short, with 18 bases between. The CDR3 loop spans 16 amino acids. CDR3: CASSGYRDLYDTEAFF. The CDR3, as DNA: TGTGCCAGCAGCGGTTACAGGGATCTCTATGACACTGAAGCTTTCTTT.

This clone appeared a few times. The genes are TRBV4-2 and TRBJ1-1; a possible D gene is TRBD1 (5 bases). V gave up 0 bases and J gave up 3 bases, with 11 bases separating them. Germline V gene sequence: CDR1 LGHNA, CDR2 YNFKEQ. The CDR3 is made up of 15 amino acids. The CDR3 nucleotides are TGTGCCAGCAGCCAAGACCGGGGGGGAGACACTGAAGCTTTCTTT. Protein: CASSQDRGGDTEAFF.

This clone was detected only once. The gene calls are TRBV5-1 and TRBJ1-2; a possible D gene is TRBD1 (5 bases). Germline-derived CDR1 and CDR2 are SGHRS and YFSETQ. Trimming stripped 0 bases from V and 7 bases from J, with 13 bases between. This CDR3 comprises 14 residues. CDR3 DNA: TGCGCCAGCAGCTTGGGGCAGGGCCCCCGTGGCTACACCTTC. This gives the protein CASSLGQGPRGYTF.

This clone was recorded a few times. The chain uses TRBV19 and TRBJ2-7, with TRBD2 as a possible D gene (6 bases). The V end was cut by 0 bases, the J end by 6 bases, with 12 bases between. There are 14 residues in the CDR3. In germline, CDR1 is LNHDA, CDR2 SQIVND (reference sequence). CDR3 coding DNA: TGTGCCAGTAGTATAGAAGGACTACGGGGCGAGCAGTACTTC. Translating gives CASSIEGLRGEQYF.

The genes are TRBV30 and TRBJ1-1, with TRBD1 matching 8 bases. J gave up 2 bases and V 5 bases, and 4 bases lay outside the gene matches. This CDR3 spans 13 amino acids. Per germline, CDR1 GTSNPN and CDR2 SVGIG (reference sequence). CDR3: CAWGTGTNTEAFF. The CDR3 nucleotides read TGTGCCTGGGGGACAGGCACCAACACTGAAGCTTTCTTT.

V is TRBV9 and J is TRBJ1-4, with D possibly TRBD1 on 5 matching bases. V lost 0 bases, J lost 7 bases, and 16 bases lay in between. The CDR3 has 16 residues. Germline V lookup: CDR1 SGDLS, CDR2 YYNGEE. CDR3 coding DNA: TGTGCCAGCAGCGTAGGACGGGGAGGGGTGGGTGAAAAACTGTTTTTT. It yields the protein CASSVGRGGVGEKLFF.

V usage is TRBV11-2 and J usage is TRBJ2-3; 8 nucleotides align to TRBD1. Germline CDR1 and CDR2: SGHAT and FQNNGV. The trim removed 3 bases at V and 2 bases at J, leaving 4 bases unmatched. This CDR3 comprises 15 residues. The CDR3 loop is CASSFGQGTTDTQYF. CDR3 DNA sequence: TGTGCCAGCAGCTTCGGACAGGGAACCACAGATACGCAGTATTTT.

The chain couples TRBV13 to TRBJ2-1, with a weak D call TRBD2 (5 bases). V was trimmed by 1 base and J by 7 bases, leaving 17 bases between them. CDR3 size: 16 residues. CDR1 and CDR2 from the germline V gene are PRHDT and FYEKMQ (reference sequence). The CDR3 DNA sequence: TGTGCCAGCAGCTTAGAAGAGGGTATTCGGCCTAATGAGCAGTTCTTC. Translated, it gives CASSLEEGIRPNEQFF.

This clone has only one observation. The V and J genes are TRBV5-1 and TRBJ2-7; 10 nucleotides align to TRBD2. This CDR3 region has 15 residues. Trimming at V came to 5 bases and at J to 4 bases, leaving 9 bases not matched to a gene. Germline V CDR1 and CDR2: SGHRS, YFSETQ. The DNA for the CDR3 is TGCGCCAGCAGTTTACCGGGACTAGCGTCTTACGAGCAGTACTTC. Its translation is CASSLPGLASYEQYF. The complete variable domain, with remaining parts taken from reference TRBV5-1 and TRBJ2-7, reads KAGVTQTPRYLIKTRGQQVTLSCSPISGHRSVSWYQQTPGQGLQFLFEYFSETQRNKGNFPGRFSGRQFSNSRSEMNVSTLELGDSALYLCASSLPGLASYEQYFGPGTRLTVT.

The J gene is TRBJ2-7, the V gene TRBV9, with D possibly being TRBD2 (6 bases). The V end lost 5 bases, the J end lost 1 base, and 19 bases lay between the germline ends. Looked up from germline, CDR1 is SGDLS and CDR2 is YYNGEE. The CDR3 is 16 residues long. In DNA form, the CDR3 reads TGTGCCAGCAGTGTCTCTAGGGAGGCTCTATCCTACGAGCAGTACTTC. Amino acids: CASSVSREALSYEQYF.

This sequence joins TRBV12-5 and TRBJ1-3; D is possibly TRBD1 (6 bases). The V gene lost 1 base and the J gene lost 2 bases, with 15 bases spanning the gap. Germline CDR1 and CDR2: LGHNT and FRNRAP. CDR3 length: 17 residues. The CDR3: CASGLDISGTTGNTIYF. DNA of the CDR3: TGTGCTAGTGGTTTGGACATTAGTGGGACAACTGGAAACACCATATATTTT.

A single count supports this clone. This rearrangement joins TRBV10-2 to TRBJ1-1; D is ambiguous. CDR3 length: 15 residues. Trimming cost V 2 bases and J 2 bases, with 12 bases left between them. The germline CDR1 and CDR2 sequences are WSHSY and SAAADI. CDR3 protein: CASSETRELNTEAFF. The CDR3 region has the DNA TGCGCCAGCAGTGAGACCCGGGAATTAAACACTGAAGCTTTCTTT.

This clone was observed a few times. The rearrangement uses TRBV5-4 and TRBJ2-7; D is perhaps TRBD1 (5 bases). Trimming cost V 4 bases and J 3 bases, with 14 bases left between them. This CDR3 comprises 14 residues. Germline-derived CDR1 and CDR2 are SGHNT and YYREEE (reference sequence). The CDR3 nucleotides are TGTGCCAGCAGCAGAGGACAAGACTTCTACGAGCAGTACTTC. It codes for CASSRGQDFYEQYF. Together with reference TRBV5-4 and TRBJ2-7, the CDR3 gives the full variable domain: ETGVTQSPTHLIKTRGQQVTLRCSSQSGHNTVSWYQQALGQGPQFIFQYYREEENGRGNFPPRFSGLQFPNYSSELNVNALELDDSALYLCASSRGQDFYEQYFGPGTRLTVT.

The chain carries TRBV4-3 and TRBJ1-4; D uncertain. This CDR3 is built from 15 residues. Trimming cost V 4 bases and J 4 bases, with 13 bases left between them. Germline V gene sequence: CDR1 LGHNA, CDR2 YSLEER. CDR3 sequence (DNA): TGCGCCAGCAGCCTCGAAGCAGGCTTTAATGAAAAACTGTTTTTT. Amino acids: CASSLEAGFNEKLFF.

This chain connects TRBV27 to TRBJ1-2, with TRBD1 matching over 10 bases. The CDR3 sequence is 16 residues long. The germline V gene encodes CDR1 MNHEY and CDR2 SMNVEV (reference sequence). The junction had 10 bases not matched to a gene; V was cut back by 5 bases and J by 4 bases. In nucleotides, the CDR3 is TGTGCCAGCAGTAACTCCCGGGACAGGGGTTCCTATGGCTACACCTTC. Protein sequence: CASSNSRDRGSYGYTF.

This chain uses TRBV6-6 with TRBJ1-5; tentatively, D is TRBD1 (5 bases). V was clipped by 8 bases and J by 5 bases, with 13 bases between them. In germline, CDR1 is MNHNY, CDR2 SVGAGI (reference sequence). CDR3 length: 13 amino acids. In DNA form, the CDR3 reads TGTGCCAGCGAAGCTCAGGGTCATCAGCCCCAGCATTTT. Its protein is CASEAQGHQPQHF.

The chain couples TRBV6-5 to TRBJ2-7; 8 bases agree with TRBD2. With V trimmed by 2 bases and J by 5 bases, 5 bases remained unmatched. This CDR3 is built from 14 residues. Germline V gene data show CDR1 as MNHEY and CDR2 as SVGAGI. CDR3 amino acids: CASSYGLAGHEQYF. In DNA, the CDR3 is TGTGCCAGCAGTTACGGTCTAGCGGGCCACGAGCAGTACTTC.

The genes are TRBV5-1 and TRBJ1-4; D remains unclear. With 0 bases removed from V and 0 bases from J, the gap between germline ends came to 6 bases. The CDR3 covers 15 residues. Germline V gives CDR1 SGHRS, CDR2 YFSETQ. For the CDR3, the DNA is TGCGCCAGCAGCTTGGAGAGTACAACTAATGAAAAACTGTTTTTT. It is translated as CASSLESTTNEKLFF.

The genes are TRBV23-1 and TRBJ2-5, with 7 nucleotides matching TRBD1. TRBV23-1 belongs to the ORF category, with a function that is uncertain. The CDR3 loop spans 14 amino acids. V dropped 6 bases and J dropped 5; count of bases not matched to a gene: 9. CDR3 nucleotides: TGCGCCAGCAGGGGGACAGCTAGGGCCGAGACCCAGTACTTC. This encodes CASRGTARAETQYF.

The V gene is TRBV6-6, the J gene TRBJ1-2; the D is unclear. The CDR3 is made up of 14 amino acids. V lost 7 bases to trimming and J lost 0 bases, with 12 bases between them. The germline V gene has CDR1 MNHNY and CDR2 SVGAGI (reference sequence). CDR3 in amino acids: CASTTLQTNYGYTF. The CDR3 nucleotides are TGTGCCAGCACTACCTTACAGACTAACTATGGCTACACCTTC.

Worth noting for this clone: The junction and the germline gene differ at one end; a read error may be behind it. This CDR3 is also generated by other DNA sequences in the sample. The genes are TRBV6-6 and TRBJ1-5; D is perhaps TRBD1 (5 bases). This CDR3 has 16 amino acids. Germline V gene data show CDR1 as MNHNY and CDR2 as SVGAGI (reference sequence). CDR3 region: CASSLPGGIGNQPQHF. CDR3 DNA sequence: TGTGCCAGCAGCCTCCCCGGGGGAATCGGCAATCAGCCTCAGCATTTT.

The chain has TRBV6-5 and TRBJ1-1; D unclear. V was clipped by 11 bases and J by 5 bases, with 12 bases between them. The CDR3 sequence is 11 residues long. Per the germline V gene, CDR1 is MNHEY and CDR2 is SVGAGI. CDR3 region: CASIGATEAFF. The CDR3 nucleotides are TGTGCCTCAATCGGAGCGACTGAAGCTTTCTTT.

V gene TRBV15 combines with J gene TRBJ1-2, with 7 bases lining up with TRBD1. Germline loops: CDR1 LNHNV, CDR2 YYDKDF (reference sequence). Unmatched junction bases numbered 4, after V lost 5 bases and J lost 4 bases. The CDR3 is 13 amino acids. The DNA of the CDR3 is TGTGCCACCAGCGGGGACAGCCTCTATGGCTACACCTTC. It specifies CATSGDSLYGYTF.

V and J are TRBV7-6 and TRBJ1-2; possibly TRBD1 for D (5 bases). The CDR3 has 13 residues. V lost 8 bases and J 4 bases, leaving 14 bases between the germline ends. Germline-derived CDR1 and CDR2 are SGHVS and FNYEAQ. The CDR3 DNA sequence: TGTGCCAGCTCTGTTGGGGGGGGCTATGGCTACACCTTC. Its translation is CASSVGGGYGYTF.

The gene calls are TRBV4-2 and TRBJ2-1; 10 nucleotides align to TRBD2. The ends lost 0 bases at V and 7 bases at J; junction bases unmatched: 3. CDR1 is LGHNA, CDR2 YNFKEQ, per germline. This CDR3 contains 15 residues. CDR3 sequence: CASSQDSGRMNEQFF. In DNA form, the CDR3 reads TGTGCCAGCAGCCAAGATAGCGGGAGGATGAATGAGCAGTTCTTC.

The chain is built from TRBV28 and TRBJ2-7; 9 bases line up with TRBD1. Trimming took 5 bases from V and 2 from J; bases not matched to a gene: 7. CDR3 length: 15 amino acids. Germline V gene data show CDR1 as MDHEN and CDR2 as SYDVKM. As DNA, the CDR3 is TGTGCCAGCAGTGACTCGGGACAGGGAGCCTACGAGCAGTACTTC. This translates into CASSDSGQGAYEQYF.

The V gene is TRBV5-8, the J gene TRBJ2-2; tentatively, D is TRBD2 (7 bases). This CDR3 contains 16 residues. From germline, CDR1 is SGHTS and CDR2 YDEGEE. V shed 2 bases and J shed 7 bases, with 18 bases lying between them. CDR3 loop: CASSLRRGLSNGELFF. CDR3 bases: TGTGCCAGCAGCTTACGGCGGGGGCTGAGTAACGGGGAGCTGTTTTTT.

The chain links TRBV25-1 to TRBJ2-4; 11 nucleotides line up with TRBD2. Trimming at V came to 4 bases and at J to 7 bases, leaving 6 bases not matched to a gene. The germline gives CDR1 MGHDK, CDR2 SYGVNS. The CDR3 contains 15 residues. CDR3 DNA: TGTGCCAGCAGTGGGACCGCTAGCGGGGGGAACATTCAGTACTTC. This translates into CASSGTASGGNIQYF.